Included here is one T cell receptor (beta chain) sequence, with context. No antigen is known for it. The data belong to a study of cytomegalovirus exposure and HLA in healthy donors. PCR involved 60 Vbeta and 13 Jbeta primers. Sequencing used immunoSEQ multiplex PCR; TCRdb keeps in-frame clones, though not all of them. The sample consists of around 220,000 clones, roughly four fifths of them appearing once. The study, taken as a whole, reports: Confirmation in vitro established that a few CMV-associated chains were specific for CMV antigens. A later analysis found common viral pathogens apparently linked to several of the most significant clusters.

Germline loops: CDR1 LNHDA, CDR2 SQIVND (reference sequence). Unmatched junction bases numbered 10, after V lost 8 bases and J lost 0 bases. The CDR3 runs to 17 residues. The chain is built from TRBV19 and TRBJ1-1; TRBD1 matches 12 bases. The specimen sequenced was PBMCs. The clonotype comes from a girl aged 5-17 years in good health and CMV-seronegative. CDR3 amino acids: CASLSRDRGPMNTEAFF. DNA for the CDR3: TGTGCCAGTCTTTCCCGGGACAGGGGGCCCATGAACACTGAAGCTTTCTTT.